The source of this TCR beta chain is a study of T cell responses to AZD1222 COVID-19 vaccine (dated by TCRdb to about 2021). As for the study more broadly: AZD1222 recipients given second doses at about 4 weeks or at about 12 weeks were pooled, since spike-specific TCR depth and breadth were not found to differ between the two schedules. TCR sequencing was performed for 233 trial participants, of whom around 200 were given two doses of AZD1222 and roughly 25 were given two doses of MenACWY control vaccine. Trial participants were enrolled into age subgroups of 18-55, 56-69 and 70-plus years, which contained around 150, 28 and 57 TCR-sequenced participants, respectively.

Trimming accounts for 1 base at V and 2 bases at J, while the number of junction bases matched to no gene is 4. From the germline V gene, CDR1 is SGHTA and CDR2 is FQGNSA. The CDR3 numbers 16 residues from cysteine through phenylalanine. The kept DNA is CDR3 alone, 48 bases in frame from the first base. The time point label of this sample denotes: baseline before first vaccination. Vaccinee samples came from UK trials COV001 and COV002, including a single-blind randomized controlled phase 2/3 trial of AZD1222 (ChAdOx1 nCoV-19) in healthy adults. For TCRbeta chain sequencing, PBMC samples were collected from trial participants at day 0 and at day 28 after the second dose. Concerning this clone: The clone's antigen remains unknown. Base qualities are not at hand, and no much larger clone is one base apart.

Broad study findings and their caveats: The 56-69-year group was small, and its depth increase did not reach significance, likely because of low power. Reportedly, almost half of the unique spike-specific TCRs recognized epitopes lying outside the regions that are mutated in the B.1.351 and B.1.1.7 variants. The vaccine-associated CD4 TCRs covered the entire spike protein, and the dominant responses fell in regions 160-218 and 743-854. Because no day 14 peak-response samples were available, repertoires were characterized only after the peak T cell response. Participants were mostly white British and included more females than males, and it was suggested by the authors that clonal diversity may have been underestimated. Conclusions about previously exposed vaccinees were limited because only six AZD1222 recipients were SARS-CoV-2 seropositive at baseline. Spike-specific TCR breadth and depth rose significantly after two AZD1222 doses compared with day 0 and with MenACWY recipients.

The CDR3 regions of human TCRbeta chains were analyzed by immunosequencing. The authors' pipeline ran thus. Repertoire TCRs were checked for matches against a reference library of SARS-CoV-2-specific TCRs that had been generated using the MIRA antigen-specificity platform. Breadth was defined as the fraction of unique TCRs that were SARS-CoV-2-associated. Depth was defined as the fraction of total T cells that were SARS-CoV-2-associated. Using the MIRA data, each spike-specific TCR was mapped to the spike region that the TCR reacts to and placed in a CD4 or CD8 class. Log10-transformed breadth and depth values were compared by one-way ANOVA with Sidak's multiple comparisons tests. The table was pulled from immuneACCESS by TCRdb, which kept in-frame rearrangements only. Such tables lose some clones; where checked, under half of the loss comes from unresolved V genes, and the rest has no known cause. Clone size and V and J calls were adopted from that table, with D and trimming inferred from the DNA. This sample comprises about 110,000 clones, roughly nine tenths of them detected only once. The ten largest clones capture 1.6% of the sample.

This material consisted of peripheral blood, taken on day 0 of AZD1222 vaccination. The clonotype originates from an adult in good health. The rearrangement combines TRBV7-2 with TRBJ1-5; 8 junctional bases match TRBD1. The sequenced DNA is TGTGCCAGCAGCTTAGAAGGACAGGGCGGCAATCAGCCCCAGCATTTT. Its protein is CASSLEGQGGNQPQHF.